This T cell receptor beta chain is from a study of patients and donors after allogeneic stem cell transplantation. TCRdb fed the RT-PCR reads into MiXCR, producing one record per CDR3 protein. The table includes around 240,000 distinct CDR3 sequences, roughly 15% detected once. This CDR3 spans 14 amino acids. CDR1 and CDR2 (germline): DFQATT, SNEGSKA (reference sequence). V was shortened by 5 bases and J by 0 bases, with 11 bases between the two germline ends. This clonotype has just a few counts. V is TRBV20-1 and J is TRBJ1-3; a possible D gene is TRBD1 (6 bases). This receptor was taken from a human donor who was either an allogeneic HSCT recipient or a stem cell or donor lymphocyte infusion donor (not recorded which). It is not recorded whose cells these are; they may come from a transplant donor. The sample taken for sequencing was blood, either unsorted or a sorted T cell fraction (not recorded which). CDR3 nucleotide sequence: TGCAGTGCTTCTCAGGGGTTCTCTGGAAACACCATATATTTT. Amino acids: CSASQGFSGNTIYF.